This record covers a single TCR beta chain. The antigen remains unidentified. V shed 3 bases, J shed 3 bases, and the junction held 5 bases outside the gene matches. Germline V gene data show CDR1 as KGHSH and CDR2 as LQKENI. This CDR3 comprises 17 residues. This sample stems from a study of beta chain features in type 1 diabetes. General observations from the study: PCR might preferentially amplify shorter templates, equally in patients and controls.

Expressed TCRB transcripts were sequenced, since all the RNA that had been isolated was reverse transcribed. Using immunoSEQ multiplex PCR, the repertoire was profiled, and TCRdb retains in-frame clones only, with some absent. The table records a few hundred thousand clones, 27% of them present only once. Researchers reported sorting CD4+ naive, central memory, regulatory and stem cell-like memory cells via CD45RO/CCR7/CD25/CD127/CD95/CD27. This sequence originates from a man aged 30 to 39 in good health. Sequencing input: central memory CD4+ T cells from blood. V and J are TRBV18 and TRBJ1-6; 10 bases fit TRBD1. CDR3 residues: CASSPAGTGVYNSPLHF. The CDR3, as DNA: TGTGCCAGCTCACCCGCCGGGACAGGGGTCTATAATTCACCCCTCCACTTT.